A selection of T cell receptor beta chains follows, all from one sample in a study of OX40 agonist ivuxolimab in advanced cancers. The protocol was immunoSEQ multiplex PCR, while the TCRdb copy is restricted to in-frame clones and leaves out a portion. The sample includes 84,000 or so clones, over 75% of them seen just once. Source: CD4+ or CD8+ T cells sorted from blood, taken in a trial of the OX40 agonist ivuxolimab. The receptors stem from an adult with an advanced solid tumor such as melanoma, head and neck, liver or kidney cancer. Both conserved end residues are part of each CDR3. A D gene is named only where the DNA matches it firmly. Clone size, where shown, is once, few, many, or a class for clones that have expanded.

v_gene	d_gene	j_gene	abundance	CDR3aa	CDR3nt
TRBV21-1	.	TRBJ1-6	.	CASSKGAGGLDFNSPLHF	TGTGCCAGCAGCAAAGGGGCAGGAGGGTTAGACTTTAATTCACCCCTCCACTTT
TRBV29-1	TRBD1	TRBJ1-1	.	CSGTGMNTEAFF	TGCAGCGGGACAGGGATGAACACTGAAGCTTTCTTT
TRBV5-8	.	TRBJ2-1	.	CASSTLWGTEQFF	TGTGCCAGCAGCACCCTTTGGGGGACTGAGCAGTTCTTC
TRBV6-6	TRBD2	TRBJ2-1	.	CASSYPGGPDNEQFF	TGTGCCAGCAGTTACCCGGGGGGGCCTGACAATGAGCAGTTCTTC
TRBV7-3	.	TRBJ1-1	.	CASSSGTANTEAFF	TGTGCCAGCAGCTCAGGGACGGCGAACACTGAAGCTTTCTTT
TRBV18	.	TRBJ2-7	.	CASSPLGRRFTYEQYF	TGTGCCAGCTCACCACTGGGCAGGCGATTTACCTACGAGCAGTACTTC
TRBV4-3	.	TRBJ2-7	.	CASSQDLSGNYEQYF	TGCGCCAGCAGCCAAGATCTGTCCGGGAACTACGAGCAGTACTTC
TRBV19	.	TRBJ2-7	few	CASSPRRGDSYEQYF	TGTGCCAGTAGTCCCCGACGGGGTGACTCCTACGAGCAGTACTTC
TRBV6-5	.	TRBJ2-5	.	CASSWTTDQETQYF	TGTGCCAGCAGTTGGACGACAGATCAAGAGACCCAGTACTTC
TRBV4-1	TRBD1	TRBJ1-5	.	CASSQDLDRWGQPQHF	TGCGCCAGCAGCCAAGATTTGGACAGGTGGGGTCAGCCCCAGCATTTT
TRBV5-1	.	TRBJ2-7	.	CASSLGQKAYEQYF	TGCGCCAGCAGCTTGGGACAGAAAGCCTACGAGCAGTACTTC
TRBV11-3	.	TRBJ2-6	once	CASKGSGANVLTF	TGTGCCAGCAAGGGCTCTGGGGCCAACGTCCTGACTTTC
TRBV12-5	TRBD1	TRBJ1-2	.	CASGLVPGTGAPIYGYTF	TGTGCTAGTGGTTTGGTCCCCGGGACAGGGGCCCCCATCTATGGCTACACCTTC
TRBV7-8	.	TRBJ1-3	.	CASSLSTGNTIYF	TGTGCCAGCAGCTTAAGTACTGGAAACACCATATATTTT
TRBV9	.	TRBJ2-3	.	CASSAEGHNTNTQYF	TGTGCCAGCAGCGCCGAGGGACACAACACTAATACGCAGTATTTT
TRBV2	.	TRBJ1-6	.	CASSEGRGYNSPLHF	TGTGCCAGCAGTGAAGGCCGGGGTTATAATTCACCCCTCCACTTT
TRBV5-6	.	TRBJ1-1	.	CASSFPFSGTEAFF	TGTGCCAGCAGCTTCCCTTTTTCCGGCACTGAAGCTTTCTTT
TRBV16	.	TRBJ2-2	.	CASSPGGTPGELFF	TGTGCCAGCAGCCCCGGCGGGACCCCCGGGGAGCTGTTTTTT
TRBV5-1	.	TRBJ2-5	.	CASSLRDTQETQYF	TGCGCCAGCAGCTTGCGAGACACCCAAGAGACCCAGTACTTC
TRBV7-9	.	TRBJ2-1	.	CATTPRDTPYNEQFF	TGTGCCACCACTCCCCGGGACACGCCCTACAATGAGCAGTTCTTC
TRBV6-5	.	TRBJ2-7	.	CASSYGRPGEMYEQYF	TGTGCCAGCAGTTACGGCCGACCGGGAGAGATGTACGAGCAGTACTTC
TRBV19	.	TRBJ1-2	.	CASSSGTASSYGYTF	TGTGCCAGTAGCTCCGGAACAGCTTCTTCCTATGGCTACACCTTC
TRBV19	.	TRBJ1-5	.	CASSGGLQPQHF	TGTGCCAGTAGTGGGGGCTTACAGCCCCAGCATTTT
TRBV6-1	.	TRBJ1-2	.	CASSESGVGYGYTF	TGTGCCAGCAGTGAATCAGGGGTGGGGTATGGCTACACCTTC
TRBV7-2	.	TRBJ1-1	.	CASSLVRTEAFF	TGTGCCAGCAGCTTAGTTCGGACTGAAGCTTTCTTT
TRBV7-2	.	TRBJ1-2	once	CASSLLRGGYGYTF	TGTGCCAGCAGCTTACTTCGGGGCGGCTATGGCTACACCTTC
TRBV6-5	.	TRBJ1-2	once	CASSWTASYGYTF	TGTGCCAGCAGTTGGACAGCGTCCTATGGCTACACCTTC
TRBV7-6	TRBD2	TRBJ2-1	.	CASSSLAGGLYNEQFF	TGTGCCAGCAGCTCCTTAGCGGGGGGTCTTTACAATGAGCAGTTCTTC
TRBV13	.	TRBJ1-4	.	CASSKNNEKLFF	TGTGCCAGCAGCAAGAATAATGAAAAACTGTTTTTT
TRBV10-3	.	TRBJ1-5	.	CAIEAPRSHSNQPQHF	TGTGCCATCGAGGCCCCCAGGAGCCATAGCAATCAGCCCCAGCATTTT
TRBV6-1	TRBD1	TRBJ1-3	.	CASSELLRGPYSTIYF	TGTGCCAGCAGTGAATTGCTGAGGGGGCCGTACTCCACCATATATTTT
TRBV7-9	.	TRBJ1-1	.	CASSKNQGTEAFF	TGTGCCAGCAGCAAAAACCAGGGAACTGAAGCTTTCTTT
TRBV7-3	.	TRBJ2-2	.	CASSLYPGMTNTGELFF	TGTGCCAGCAGCTTATATCCGGGGATGACGAACACCGGGGAGCTGTTTTTT
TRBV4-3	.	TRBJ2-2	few	CASSPPSGLSGTGELFF	TGCGCCAGCAGCCCCCCCTCGGGGCTAAGTGGCACCGGGGAGCTGTTTTTT
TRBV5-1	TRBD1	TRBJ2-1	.	CASSPGQGNYNEQFF	TGCGCCAGCAGCCCGGGACAGGGGAACTACAATGAGCAGTTCTTC
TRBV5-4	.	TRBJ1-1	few	CASSRQTDTEAFF	TGTGCCAGCAGCCGCCAGACAGACACTGAAGCTTTCTTT
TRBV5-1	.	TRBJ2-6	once	CASSSILGGANVLTF	TGCGCCAGCAGCTCAATCCTGGGAGGGGCCAACGTCCTGACTTTC
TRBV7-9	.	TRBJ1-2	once	CASLGMGPHLGYTF	TGTGCCAGCCTAGGGATGGGGCCCCACCTCGGCTACACCTTC
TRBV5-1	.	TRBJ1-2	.	CASSLAWGGDGYTF	TGCGCCAGCAGCTTGGCTTGGGGCGGGGATGGCTACACCTTC
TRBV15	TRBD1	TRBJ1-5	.	CATSKIQGARGNQPQHF	TGTGCCACCAGCAAAATTCAGGGGGCTCGAGGCAATCAGCCCCAGCATTTT
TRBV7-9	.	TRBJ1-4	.	CASSLARGREKLFF	TGTGCCAGCAGCTTAGCCAGGGGAAGAGAAAAACTGTTTTTT
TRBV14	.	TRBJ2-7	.	CASSQVHPAGEQYF	TGTGCCAGCAGCCAAGTACACCCCGCCGGCGAGCAGTACTTC
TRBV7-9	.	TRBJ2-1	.	CASSLARGRGEQFF	TGTGCCAGCAGCTTAGCGCGCGGGCGGGGTGAGCAGTTCTTC
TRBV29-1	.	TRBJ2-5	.	CSARDQETQYF	TGCAGCGCCCGAGACCAAGAGACCCAGTACTTC
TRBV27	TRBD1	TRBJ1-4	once	CASSLYRTGSRNNEKLFF	TGTGCCAGCAGTTTATATCGGACAGGGAGTCGTAATAATGAAAAACTGTTTTTT
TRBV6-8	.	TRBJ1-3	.	CASSFKDHLSGNTIYF	TGTGCCAGCAGTTTTAAGGACCATCTCTCTGGAAACACCATATATTTT
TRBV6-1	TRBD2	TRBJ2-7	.	CASSEGTSGGLKQYF	TGTGCCAGCAGTGAAGGCACTAGCGGGGGCCTCAAGCAGTACTTC
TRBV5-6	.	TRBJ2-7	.	CASSRGLTAPEQYF	TGTGCCAGCAGCCGAGGGTTAACGGCTCCCGAGCAGTACTTC
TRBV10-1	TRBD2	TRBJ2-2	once	CASSESRGTRGLGAGELFF	TGCGCCAGCAGTGAGTCAAGGGGGACTAGGGGACTGGGCGCCGGGGAGCTGTTTTTT
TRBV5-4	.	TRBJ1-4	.	CASSLGIAPTNEKLFF	TGTGCCAGCAGCTTGGGGATAGCCCCAACTAATGAAAAACTGTTTTTT
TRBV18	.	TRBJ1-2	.	CASSPGQPYGYTF	TGTGCCAGCTCACCCGGACAGCCTTATGGCTACACCTTC
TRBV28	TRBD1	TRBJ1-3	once	CASGTGGSGNTIYF	TGTGCCAGCGGGACAGGGGGTTCTGGAAACACCATATATTTT
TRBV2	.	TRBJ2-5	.	CASSGDRNRGLRETQYF	TGTGCCAGCAGTGGAGACAGGAATAGGGGCCTGAGAGAGACCCAGTACTTC
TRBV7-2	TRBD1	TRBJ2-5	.	CASRPGQGLAETQYF	TGTGCCAGCAGACCGGGACAGGGTTTAGCAGAGACCCAGTACTTC
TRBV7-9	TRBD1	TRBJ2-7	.	CASSWPTGGFSYEQYF	TGTGCCAGCAGCTGGCCGACAGGGGGTTTTTCCTACGAGCAGTACTTC
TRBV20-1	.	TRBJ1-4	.	CSASGFGELFF	TGCAGTGCTAGCGGTTTCGGGGAACTGTTTTTT
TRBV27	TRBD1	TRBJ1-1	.	CASSQGTGGVLGTFF	TGTGCCAGCAGCCAAGGGACAGGGGGCGTTCTTGGGACTTTCTTT